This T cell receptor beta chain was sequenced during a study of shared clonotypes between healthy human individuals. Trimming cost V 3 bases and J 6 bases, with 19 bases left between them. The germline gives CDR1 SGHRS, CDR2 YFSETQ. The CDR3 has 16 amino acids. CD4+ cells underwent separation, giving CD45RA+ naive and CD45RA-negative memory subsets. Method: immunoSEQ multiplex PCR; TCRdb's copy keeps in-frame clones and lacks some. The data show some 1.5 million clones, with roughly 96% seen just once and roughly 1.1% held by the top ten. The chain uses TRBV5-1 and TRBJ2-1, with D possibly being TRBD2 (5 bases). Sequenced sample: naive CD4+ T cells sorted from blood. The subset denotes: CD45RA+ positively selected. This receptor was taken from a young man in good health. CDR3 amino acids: CASSSGLAPRPNEQFF. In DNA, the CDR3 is TGCGCCAGCAGCTCGGGCCTAGCCCCCCGCCCCAATGAGCAGTTCTTC.